Below are 16 T cell receptor beta chains sequenced from a single sample in a study of spatial heterogeneity in lung cancer. TCRdb re-called the 5' RACE reads through MiXCR, storing one row per CDR3 protein. This sample has around 15,000 distinct CDR3 sequences, with around 8% found just once. Time point here: sample taken at primary tumor resection. Sequencing was performed on whole RNA extracted from tumor and nontumor lung tissue, or from frozen PBMC, and the material was left unsorted. The material sequenced was PBMCs, taken at surgery. These receptors all come from a female donor with early-stage non-small cell lung cancer.

The V call is TRBV20-1, the J call TRBJ1-1; D remains unclear. Germline V CDR1 and CDR2: DFQATT, SNEGSKA (reference sequence). V dropped 6 bases and J dropped 2 bases, with 19 bases sitting between them. The CDR3 length is 15 residues. CDR3 loop: CSAQRLGLLNTEAFF. The CDR3 coding sequence is TGCAGTGCCCAACGATTGGGCCTTCTAAACACTGAAGCTTTCTTT.

This clonotype was counted many times. The CDR3 DNA reads TGTGCCAGCAGACGAGACAGCCCCCAAGAGACCCAGTACTTC. This gives the protein CASRRDSPQETQYF. V gene TRBV18 combines with J gene TRBJ2-5; perhaps TRBD1 as D (5 bases). The CDR3 is 14 amino acids. Germline V gene lookup returns CDR1 KGHSH and CDR2 LQKENI. Trimming took 8 bases from V and 1 from J, leaving 14 bases between them.

This clonotype was seen a few times. The rearrangement uses TRBV7-9 and TRBJ2-7; tentatively, D is TRBD1 or TRBD2 (5 bases each). The V gene lost 2 bases and the J gene lost 9 bases, with 14 bases spanning the gap. Looked up from germline, CDR1 is SEHNR and CDR2 is FQNEAQ (reference sequence). The CDR3 spans 13 residues. The CDR3: CASSLIGAGPQYF. CDR3 bases: TGTGCCAGCAGCTTAATCGGGGCCGGGCCGCAGTACTTC.

The table lists this clonotype with a count of one. With a much larger clone just one base away, this may be a read error. V usage is TRBV7-9 and J usage is TRBJ2-3; D unclear. CDR1 and CDR2 (germline): SEHNR, FQNEAQ (reference sequence). CDR3 size: 16 residues. As DNA, the CDR3 is TGTGCCAGCAGCTTTGCGACGAGAGGACCCACAGATATGCAGTATTTT. This gives the protein CASSFATRGPTDMQYF.

This clonotype was recorded many times. The chain couples TRBV5-6 to TRBJ1-3; 7 bases align to TRBD1. The CDR3 contains 16 residues. V trimming: 1 base; J trimming: 4 bases; junction bases outside the gene matches: 8. Germline lookup yields CDR1 SGHDT and CDR2 YYEEEE. CDR3 DNA: TGTGCCAGCAGCTTGATTCGAGGGGGCTTCGGAAACACCATATATTTT. Its translation: CASSLIRGGFGNTIYF.

There are many counts of this clonotype. The rearrangement links TRBV14 to TRBJ1-6, with D unresolved. This CDR3 has 12 amino acids. Germline lookup yields CDR1 SGHDN and CDR2 FVKESK. Trimming took 0 bases from V and 8 from J, leaving 2 bases between them. CDR3 residues: CASSQDYSPLHF. For the CDR3, the DNA is TGTGCCAGCAGCCAAGACTATTCACCCCTCCACTTT.

In this sample, this clonotype turned up many times. The chain combines TRBV28 with TRBJ2-7; 11 positions match TRBD2. V was clipped by 3 bases and J by 3 bases; unmatched bases: 1. Germline CDR1 is MDHEN and CDR2 is SYDVKM. CDR3 length: 14 residues. Here the CDR3 reads CASSFGLAGYEQYF. The DNA of the CDR3 is TGTGCCAGCAGTTTCGGACTAGCGGGCTACGAGCAGTACTTC. Together with reference TRBV28 and TRBJ2-7, the CDR3 gives the full variable domain: DVKVTQSSRYLVKRTGEKVFLECVQDMDHENMFWYRQDPGLGLRLIYFSYDVKMKEKGDIPEGYSVSREKKERFSLILESASTNQTSMYLCASSFGLAGYEQYFGPGTRLTVT.

By its share, this clonotype is medium-sized. The genes are TRBV6-6 and TRBJ2-7, with D possibly being TRBD2 (6 bases). V was cut by 6 bases and J by 0 bases, with 12 bases left in between. The germline gives CDR1 MNHNY, CDR2 SVGAGI (reference sequence). The CDR3 length is 14 residues. CDR3 loop: CASSRRDSSYEQYF. The CDR3 bases are TGTGCCAGCAGCCGCCGGGACTCCTCCTACGAGCAGTACTTC.

The chain uses TRBV5-1 and TRBJ2-7; TRBD1 aligns across 7 bases. Germline V gene lookup returns CDR1 SGHRS and CDR2 YFSETQ. Trimming took 5 bases from V and 5 from J; bases not matched to a gene: 16. CDR3 size: 16 residues. The CDR3 region has the DNA TGCGCCAGCAGTCCCGTCAAGAGGGGGCGTAACCACGAGCAGTACTTC. Translation gives CASSPVKRGRNHEQYF.

By sample fraction, this clonotype is medium-sized. The rearrangement uses TRBV27 and TRBJ1-1; TRBD1 matches at 8 bases. Looked up from germline, CDR1 is MNHEY and CDR2 is SMNVEV (reference sequence). The CDR3 covers 16 residues. V dropped 6 bases and J dropped 0; count of bases not matched to a gene: 9. The CDR3 protein is CASSQDRGPLNTEAFF. CDR3 DNA sequence: TGTGCCAGCAGCCAAGACAGGGGCCCTTTGAACACTGAAGCTTTCTTT.

This clonotype was seen at least ten times. J is TRBJ2-7 and V is TRBV11-2, with TRBD1 as a possible D gene (5 bases). The CDR3 has 16 residues. Trimming removed 1 base at V and 0 bases at J, with 13 bases between. CDR1 is SGHAT, CDR2 FQNNGV, per germline. The CDR3 is CASSLATGLISYEQYF. CDR3 nucleotide sequence: TGTGCCAGCAGCTTAGCCACAGGCCTTATCTCCTACGAGCAGTACTTC.

This clonotype came up many times. V and J are TRBV5-6 and TRBJ1-5; 10 nucleotides align to TRBD1. Looked up from germline, CDR1 is SGHDT and CDR2 is YYEEEE. The CDR3 has 14 residues. V lost 7 bases and J lost 3; bases outside the gene matches: 4. This chain's CDR3 is CASGTGALNQPQHF. CDR3 sequence (DNA): TGTGCCAGCGGGACAGGGGCCCTCAATCAGCCCCAGCATTTT.

This clonotype has a count of ten or more. The J gene is TRBJ2-5, the V gene TRBV12-3 or TRBV12-4; D gene ambiguous. Trimming cost V 8 bases and J 1 base, with 8 bases left between them. The length of the CDR3 is 12 residues. For the CDR3, the DNA is TGTGCCAGCGCCCCAGGCCAAGAGACCCAGTACTTC. Protein sequence: CASAPGQETQYF.

This clonotype came up a few times. The CDR3 region is CAWGIQGVNEQFF. Written as DNA, the CDR3 is TGTGCCTGGGGGATACAGGGGGTAAATGAGCAGTTCTTC. The rearrangement joins TRBV30 to TRBJ2-1, with 8 bases matching TRBD1. The CDR3 totals 13 residues. V shed 5 bases and J 7 bases; nucleotides not matched to a gene: 7. Germline V CDR1 and CDR2: GTSNPN, SVGIG (reference sequence).

This clonotype was counted many times. V usage is TRBV12-3 or TRBV12-4 and J usage is TRBJ2-7, with D perhaps matching TRBD2 (6 bases). The ends were cut back, 3 bases at V and 2 bases at J, with 8 bases in the middle. The CDR3 extends over 13 amino acids. CDR3 nucleotides: TGTGCCAGCAGTTTTACTAGCCCCTACGAGCAGTACTTC. Translating gives CASSFTSPYEQYF.

This clonotype has only a few counts. V gene TRBV18 combines with J gene TRBJ2-6; D is possibly TRBD1 or TRBD2 (5 bases each). Deletions cut 6 bases from V and 0 bases from J, with 18 bases between. The germline gives CDR1 KGHSH, CDR2 LQKENI. This CDR3 has 18 amino acids. The CDR3: CASSLQGLATSGANVLTF. The CDR3 coding sequence is TGTGCCAGCTCCCTCCAGGGCCTAGCCACCTCTGGGGCCAACGTCCTGACTTTC.